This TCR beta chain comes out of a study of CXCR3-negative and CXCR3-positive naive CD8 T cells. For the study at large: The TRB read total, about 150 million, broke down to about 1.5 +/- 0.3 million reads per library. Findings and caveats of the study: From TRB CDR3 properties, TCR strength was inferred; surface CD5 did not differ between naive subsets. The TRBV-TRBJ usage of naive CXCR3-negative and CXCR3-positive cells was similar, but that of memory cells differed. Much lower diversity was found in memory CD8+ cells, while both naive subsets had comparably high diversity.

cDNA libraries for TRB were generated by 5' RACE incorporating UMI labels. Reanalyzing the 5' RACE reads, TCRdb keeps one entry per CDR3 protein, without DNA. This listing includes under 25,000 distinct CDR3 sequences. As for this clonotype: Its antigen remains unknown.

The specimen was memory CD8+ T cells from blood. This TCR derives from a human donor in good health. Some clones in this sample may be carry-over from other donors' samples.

This CDR3 reads CASSIISGTRNYEQYF. The chain uses TRBV7-2 and TRBJ2-7; checking the TCRdb D call of TRBD2 is not possible without DNA. This CDR3 has 16 residues. CDR1 is SGHTA, CDR2 FQGNSA, per germline.